This T cell receptor beta chain was captured in a study of shared clonotypes between healthy human individuals. Study as a whole: Each donor's CD8 memory used one plate, CD8 naive two, each CD4 subset three. Study observations and caveats: With few donors, the genetic and exposure-history diversity represented was limited. Among donors, clonotype sharing was expected to be affected by sequencing depth.

Per germline, CDR1 WNHNN and CDR2 SYGVQD (reference sequence). V lost 3 bases and J lost 0, with 6 bases in between. This CDR3 region has 13 residues. Note on this clone: The antigen is undetermined.

Naive CD8 cells lacked CD45RO and underwent positive selection for CCR7, leaving out terminally differentiated effector memory CD45RA+ cells. Method: immunoSEQ multiplex PCR; TCRdb's copy keeps in-frame clones and lacks some. The table lists hundreds of thousands of clones, 95% to 96% of them singletons. The TCR was taken from a woman in her twenties or thirties in good health. The sequencing sample was made of naive CD8+ T cells sorted from blood. This chain joins TRBV10-1 and TRBJ2-7; D not certain. CDR3 sequence (DNA): TGCGCCAGCAGTGACGGCATCTCCTACGAGCAGTACTTC. It codes for CASSDGISYEQYF.